The clone carrying this TCR beta chain was detected only once. Its matching antigen is unknown. The sample comes from a study of breast tumors, draining lymph nodes, adjacent tissues. The study, taken as a whole, reports: That most tumor T cells come from lymph nodes remained unproven. Data fit most tumor T cells coming from lymph node, expanding in tumor. Luminal-like breast cancer showed significantly higher tumor–nontumor repertoire similarity than basal-like. Compared with lymph nodes, tumors were less diverse; compared with nontumor tissue, more.

The lymph nodes were axillary draining lymph nodes from breast cancer patients. V shed 1 base and J 9 bases; nucleotides not matched to a gene: 3. The CDR3 contains 13 residues. Germline assignment: CDR1 SGHRS and CDR2 YFSETQ. TCRdb called the multiplex PCR reads again in MiXCR, with one record for every CDR3 protein. The sample holds 85,000 to 120,000 distinct CDR3 sequences; 30% are singletons and the top ten take approximately 5%. The rearrangement links TRBV5-1 to TRBJ1-5; 8 nucleotides agree with TRBD1. The receptor was derived from a female donor with breast cancer. Some clones in this sample may be carry-over from other donors' samples. Sequencing used axillary lymph node tissue. CDR3 in DNA: TGCGCCAGCAGCTTGAGCGGACAGGGGCCCCAGCATTTT. This sequence encodes CASSLSGQGPQHF.